The 25 T cell receptor beta chains presented below share a single source sample, sequenced in a study of spatial heterogeneity in lung cancer. Time point meaning: blood at routine non-recurrence follow-up after resection. Whole RNA, which was extracted from tumor, nontumor lung tissue or frozen PBMC, was sequenced without any cell sorting. TCRdb redid the calling of the 5' RACE reads with MiXCR, one entry per CDR3 protein. Here the sample spans about 120,000 distinct CDR3 sequences, more than 10% being singletons. The specimen comprised PBMCs, sampled at follow-up. Receptor source: a male donor with early-stage non-small cell lung cancer.

This clonotype appeared a few times. The CDR3 reads CASSLNQAGELFF. DNA of the CDR3: TGTGCCAGCAGCCTAAACCAAGCCGGGGAGCTGTTTTTT. This chain joins TRBV11-3 and TRBJ2-2; D is ambiguous. V lost 5 bases and J 6 bases, leaving 10 bases between the germline ends. Germline-derived CDR1 and CDR2 are SGHNT and YENEEA. The CDR3 has 13 amino acids.

There are a few counts of this clonotype. The DNA of the CDR3 is TGTGCCAGCAGCTTAAGGGCTAGCACAGATACGCAGTATTTT. It yields the protein CASSLRASTDTQYF. J is TRBJ2-3 and V is TRBV7-2; no firm D call. The V and J ends lost 2 bases and 0 bases respectively, with 6 bases between them. CDR3 size: 14 residues. Looked up from germline, CDR1 is SGHTA and CDR2 is FQGNSA.

The chain carries TRBV6-6 and TRBJ1-2; 9 bases are shared with TRBD1. V trimming: 5 bases; J trimming: 4 bases; junction bases outside the gene matches: 8. Germline V gene data show CDR1 as MNHNY and CDR2 as SVGAGI (reference sequence). This CDR3 comprises 15 residues. The CDR3 loop reads CASSPRQGGAYGYTF. CDR3 coding DNA: TGTGCCAGCAGTCCCCGACAGGGGGGAGCCTATGGCTACACCTTC.

CDR3 in DNA: TGTGCCAGCAGCTTAACCGCGACGAACAATGAGCAGTTCTTC. The encoded protein is CASSLTATNNEQFF. This chain connects TRBV7-3 to TRBJ2-1; D not certain. The CDR3 runs 14 residues. CDR1 and CDR2 (germline): SGHTA, FQGTGA. The ends were cut back, 0 bases at V and 5 bases at J, with 8 bases in the middle.

This clonotype has at least ten counts. The V gene is TRBV5-6, the J gene TRBJ2-7; 7 bases match TRBD1. The CDR3 length is 14 residues. CDR1 and CDR2 from the germline V gene are SGHDT and YYEEEE. The ends lost 2 bases at V and 3 bases at J; junction bases unmatched: 5. The CDR3 nucleotides read TGTGCCAGCAGCTTATCCGGGACAGACTACGAGCAGTACTTC. It is translated as CASSLSGTDYEQYF.

This chain links TRBV27 with TRBJ2-7; 14 positions match TRBD2. V shed 9 bases, J shed 0 bases, and the junction held 7 bases outside the gene matches. The CDR3 runs 16 residues. From germline, CDR1 is MNHEY and CDR2 SMNVEV (reference sequence). The CDR3 DNA is TGTGCCAGTTGGACTAGCGGGGGGTCTAGCTCCTACGAGCAGTACTTC. Translating it yields CASWTSGGSSSYEQYF.

V is TRBV4-3 and J is TRBJ2-7, with 8 bases fitting TRBD1. Germline loops: CDR1 LGHNA, CDR2 YSLEER. Trimming cost V 3 bases and J 5 bases; bases outside gene matches: 9. There are 15 residues in the CDR3. The CDR3 nucleotides are TGCGCCAGCAGCCAGGCATGGACAGGGACAGACGAGCAGTACTTC. This sequence encodes CASSQAWTGTDEQYF.

This clonotype was detected ten times or more. This chain links TRBV6-5 with TRBJ2-3, with 8 bases matching TRBD2. With 4 bases clipped from V and 6 bases from J, the junction kept 12 bases outside the gene matches. Germline CDR1 is MNHEY and CDR2 is SVGAGI. The CDR3 is 16 amino acids. The CDR3 coding sequence is TGTGCCAGCAGTTTGGGGTTAGCGGGGCGCGTGGATACGCAGTATTTT. It codes for CASSLGLAGRVDTQYF.

The J gene is TRBJ1-1, the V gene TRBV3-1; D is unclear. Between the trimmed V and J ends, which lost 0 bases and 6 bases, there was a span of 11 bases. This CDR3 region has 14 residues. The germline gives CDR1 LGHDT, CDR2 YNNKEL (reference sequence). CDR3 residues: CASSQDRTMAEAFF. The CDR3 region has the DNA TGTGCCAGCAGCCAAGATAGGACGATGGCTGAAGCTTTCTTT.

The gene calls are TRBV10-2 and TRBJ1-3; no firm D call. The CDR3 is 13 amino acids. Per the germline V gene, CDR1 is WSHSY and CDR2 is SAAADI. Trimming removed 2 bases from V and 3 bases from J, with 5 bases in between. The DNA for the CDR3 is TGCGCCAGCAGTGAGAGGCTTGGAAACACCATATATTTT. It is translated as CASSERLGNTIYF.

The rearrangement links TRBV7-2 to TRBJ1-5, with unresolved D. Trimming shortened V by 4 bases and J by 0 bases, and 4 bases separated the two germline ends. The CDR3 spans 13 residues. Germline V gene lookup returns CDR1 SGHTA and CDR2 FQGNSA. CDR3 protein: CASSSRSNQPQHF. CDR3 coding DNA: TGTGCCAGCAGCTCTCGTAGCAATCAGCCCCAGCATTTT.

J is TRBJ2-4 and V is TRBV4-1; no clear D. The ends were cut back, 4 bases at V and 0 bases at J, with 10 bases in the middle. The CDR3 spans 15 residues. Looked up from germline, CDR1 is MGHRA and CDR2 is YSYEKL. This CDR3 is CASSPPGLAKNIQYF. DNA for the CDR3: TGCGCCAGCAGCCCCCCGGGCCTAGCCAAAAACATTCAGTACTTC.

This clonotype appeared a few times. For the CDR3, the DNA is TGTGCCAGCAGTTACTCGCGTCAGGGGGCGAGTGAGCAGTACTTC. Protein: CASSYSRQGASEQYF. The chain links TRBV6-2 or TRBV6-3 to TRBJ2-7, with 8 bases fitting TRBD1. CDR1 is MNHEY, CDR2 SVGEGT, per germline. The CDR3 has 15 amino acids. V lost 0 bases and J lost 7; bases outside the gene matches: 8.

This clonotype was counted a few times. The chain combines TRBV12-3 or TRBV12-4 with TRBJ1-6; D possibly corresponds to TRBD1 (5 bases). CDR3 length: 14 amino acids. Trimming took 5 bases from V and 10 from J, leaving 15 bases between them. The CDR3 sequence: CASSGDGGRSPLHF. CDR3 nucleotide sequence: TGTGCCAGCAGTGGAGATGGGGGAAGGTCACCCCTCCACTTT.

Many counts were recorded for this clonotype. The CDR3: CASSLSGLYGYTF. CDR3 nucleotides: TGTGCCAGCAGTTTATCGGGGCTCTATGGCTACACCTTC. This rearrangement joins TRBV28 to TRBJ1-2; tentative D call: TRBD1 (5 bases). Trimming stripped 1 base from V and 4 bases from J, with 7 bases between. The CDR3 covers 13 residues. Per germline, CDR1 MDHEN and CDR2 SYDVKM.

The rearrangement uses TRBV7-2 and TRBJ1-2; no clear D gene. The CDR3 spans 11 residues. Germline V gene sequence: CDR1 SGHTA, CDR2 FQGNSA. Trimming took off 8 bases at V and 3 bases at J, with 7 bases between the two ends. The CDR3 nucleotides are TGTGCCAGCGGTGCGTACTATGGCTACACCTTC. It codes for CASGAYYGYTF.

This clonotype has ten or more counts. The V gene is TRBV9, the J gene TRBJ2-3; TRBD2 agrees at 12 bases. The germline gives CDR1 SGDLS, CDR2 YYNGEE. J was trimmed by 2 bases and V by 4 bases; bases with no gene match: 17. The CDR3 length is 20 residues. CDR3 region: CASSFSATSGGLRTTDTQYF. CDR3 coding DNA: TGTGCCAGCAGCTTCTCAGCCACTAGCGGGGGGCTGCGGACCACAGATACGCAGTATTTT.

Many counts were recorded for this clonotype. The chain joins TRBV3-1 to TRBJ1-1; weak D call: TRBD1 (5 bases). Germline-derived CDR1 and CDR2 are LGHDT and YNNKEL (reference sequence). V lost 6 bases, J lost 4 bases, and 15 bases lay in between. CDR3 length: 14 residues. CDR3 protein: CASRRSDKGTEAFF. The CDR3 coding sequence is TGTGCCAGCAGACGGTCGGACAAGGGCACTGAAGCTTTCTTT.

Many counts were recorded for this clonotype. One junction end does not reproduce the germline sequence, and a read error may be involved. This chain joins TRBV7-7 and TRBJ2-7, with 7 bases matching TRBD1. CDR1 and CDR2 from the germline V gene are SSHAT and FNYEAQ (reference sequence). The CDR3 extends over 15 amino acids. The CDR3 DNA sequence: TGTGCTAGCAGCTACCCGGACAGGCTCTCCTACGAGCAGTACTTC. Protein product: CASSYPDRLSYEQYF.

The chain employs TRBV25-1 and TRBJ1-3; 7 nucleotides agree with TRBD1. The CDR3 runs to 14 residues. Trimming cost V 5 bases and J 2 bases; bases outside gene matches: 3. CDR1 and CDR2 (germline): MGHDK, SYGVNS. For the CDR3, the DNA is TGTGCCAGCAGTCACCAGGGGGCTGGAAACACCATATATTTT. Amino acid sequence: CASSHQGAGNTIYF.

This clonotype was seen at least ten times. J is TRBJ2-7 and V is TRBV18, with 8 bases aligning to TRBD1. CDR1 and CDR2 from the germline V gene are KGHSH and LQKENI. This CDR3 region has 15 residues. V lost 6 bases, J lost 0 bases, and 7 bases stayed unmatched. The CDR3 loop reads CASSAGQGGSYEQYF. The CDR3 DNA is TGTGCCAGCTCGGCAGGACAGGGTGGCTCCTACGAGCAGTACTTC.

This clonotype was recorded at least ten times. This chain links TRBV5-1 with TRBJ1-1, with TRBD1 matching 12 bases. CDR1 and CDR2 from the germline V gene are SGHRS and YFSETQ. The CDR3 runs 15 residues. V was pared by 4 bases and J by 8 bases, with 9 bases of the junction left unmatched. CDR3 residues: CASSLMGQGASEAFF. The CDR3 nucleotides read TGCGCCAGCAGCCTAATGGGACAGGGGGCCTCCGAAGCTTTCTTT.

The chain employs TRBV20-1 and TRBJ2-3; 9 bases map to TRBD1. The trim removed 4 bases at V and 2 bases at J, leaving 10 bases unmatched. The CDR3 runs 16 residues. The V gene's germline CDR1 is DFQATT and CDR2 SNEGSKA (reference sequence). The DNA of the CDR3 is TGCAGTGCTAACACCGGGACAGGGAGGGTCACAGATACGCAGTATTTT. Its protein is CSANTGTGRVTDTQYF.

This clonotype was counted at least ten times. The chain uses TRBV25-1 and TRBJ2-2; 7 bases agree with TRBD2. The CDR3 has 13 amino acids. CDR1 is MGHDK and CDR2 is SYGVNS in the germline V gene. V trimming: 5 bases; J trimming: 7 bases; junction bases outside the gene matches: 4. The DNA for the CDR3 is TGTGCCAGCAGTAGCCCGGGGGGCGGGGAGCTGTTTTTT. It translates to CASSSPGGGELFF.

This clonotype was observed a handful of times. The chain couples TRBV3-1 to TRBJ1-3; no definite D call. Deletions cut 7 bases from V and 0 bases from J, with 10 bases between. This CDR3 comprises 14 residues. CDR1 and CDR2 (germline): LGHDT, YNNKEL (reference sequence). This chain's CDR3 is CASMKGSSGNTIYF. The CDR3 DNA sequence: TGTGCCAGCATGAAGGGAAGCTCTGGAAACACCATATATTTT. The full variable domain, rest sourced from reference TRBV3-1 and TRBJ1-3, is DTAVSQTPKYLVTQMGNDKSIKCEQNLGHDTMYWYKQDSKKFLKIMFSYNNKELIINETVPNRFSPKSPDKAHLNLHINSLELGDSAVYFCASMKGSSGNTIYFGEGSWLTVV.